The 26 T cell receptor beta chains below come from one sample, sequenced in a study of spatial heterogeneity in lung cancer. The time point is: sample taken at primary tumor resection. Tumor, nontumor lung or frozen PBMC supplied whole RNA, sequenced without sorting. TCRdb re-derived calls from the 5' RACE reads in MiXCR, one entry per CDR3 protein. Of about 21,000 distinct CDR3 sequences listed, approximately 4.5% are singletons. This sample comprised PBMCs, obtained at surgery. These TCRs come from a male donor with early-stage non-small cell lung cancer.

The genes are TRBV20-1 and TRBJ1-1; no definite D call. This CDR3 comprises 12 residues. CDR1 is DFQATT and CDR2 is SNEGSKA in the germline V gene (reference sequence). Trimming left V 6 bases short and J 1 base short, with 9 bases between. The CDR3 DNA sequence: TGCAGTGCCAAATCACCGAACACTGAAGCTTTCTTT. Its protein product is CSAKSPNTEAFF.

This clonotype showed up many times. This chain uses TRBV4-2 with TRBJ2-5, with 12 bases fitting TRBD2. The CDR3 spans 16 residues. Trimming took 5 bases from V and 4 from J; bases not matched to a gene: 8. Germline V gives CDR1 LGHNA, CDR2 YNFKEQ. The CDR3 reads CASSLRLAGVGETQYF. The DNA for the CDR3 is TGTGCCAGCAGCTTGCGACTAGCGGGGGTCGGAGAGACCCAGTACTTC.

This sequence joins TRBV23-1 and TRBJ1-5; D uncertain. Being an ORF, TRBV23-1 has a function that is uncertain. CDR3 length: 13 residues. V dropped 3 bases and J dropped 5 bases, with 8 bases sitting between them. Here the CDR3 reads CASSQTNYQPQHF. The CDR3 DNA is TGCGCCAGCAGTCAGACTAATTATCAGCCCCAGCATTTT.

This clonotype has at least ten counts. The chain joins TRBV2 to TRBJ1-5; TRBD1 is a possible D gene (5 bases). This CDR3 comprises 12 residues. Between the trimmed V and J ends, which lost 7 bases and 11 bases, there was a span of 15 bases. Germline lookup yields CDR1 SNHLY and CDR2 FYNNEI. CDR3 sequence reads: CASTLQGQSQHF. The CDR3 nucleotides are TGTGCCAGCACCTTGCAGGGCCAGTCCCAGCATTTT.

This clonotype showed up many times. J is TRBJ1-4 and V is TRBV9, with 9 bases that match TRBD1. Germline V lookup: CDR1 SGDLS, CDR2 YYNGEE. Trimming removed 7 bases from V and 2 bases from J; junction bases left unmatched: 6. The CDR3 spans 15 residues. The CDR3: CASRRTGDTNEKLFF. The CDR3 DNA reads as TGTGCCAGCCGCCGGACAGGGGATACTAATGAAAAACTGTTTTTT.

The table lists this clonotype with many counts. This sequence joins TRBV6-2 or TRBV6-3 and TRBJ2-3; D gene ambiguous. CDR1 and CDR2 from the germline V gene are MNHEY and SVGEGT. The CDR3 is 14 amino acids. V dropped 1 base and J dropped 2 bases, with 7 bases sitting between them. In DNA form, the CDR3 reads TGTGCCAGCAGTTACTTGCTGACCACAGATACGCAGTATTTT. Its protein product is CASSYLLTTDTQYF.

This clonotype was observed many times. This rearrangement joins TRBV5-1 to TRBJ2-7; 9 bases align to TRBD2. Germline V gives CDR1 SGHRS, CDR2 YFSETQ. Trimming took 2 bases from V and 0 from J; bases not matched to a gene: 6. CDR3 length: 16 amino acids. This CDR3 is CASSLASGVLSYEQYF. CDR3 sequence (DNA): TGCGCCAGCAGCTTAGCTAGCGGGGTCCTCTCCTACGAGCAGTACTTC. Based on the CDR3 plus reference TRBV5-1 and TRBJ2-7, the full variable domain is KAGVTQTPRYLIKTRGQQVTLSCSPISGHRSVSWYQQTPGQGLQFLFEYFSETQRNKGNFPGRFSGRQFSNSRSEMNVSTLELGDSALYLCASSLASGVLSYEQYFGPGTRLTVT.

The chain employs TRBV6-5 and TRBJ2-1; 9 bases agree with TRBD1. Germline V gives CDR1 MNHEY, CDR2 SVGAGI. CDR3 length: 15 amino acids. The V and J ends lost 6 bases and 4 bases, in that order; junction bases with no gene match: 7. CDR3 in amino acids: CASRTGTGTYNEQFF. CDR3 DNA sequence: TGTGCCAGCAGGACCGGGACAGGGACGTACAATGAGCAGTTCTTC.

The table lists this clonotype with many counts. The chain is built from TRBV7-2 and TRBJ2-3; TRBD2 aligns across 9 bases. J lost 1 base, V lost 5 bases, and 10 bases had no gene match. This CDR3 is 17 amino acids long. Germline CDR1 reads SGHTA; CDR2 reads FQGNSA. The CDR3 DNA follows: TGTGCCAGCAGCCCACCCGGGGCTAGCGGGGGCACAGATACGCAGTATTTT. This gives the protein CASSPPGASGGTDTQYF.

This clonotype was seen ten or more times. The chain combines TRBV5-8 with TRBJ1-2; TRBD1 matches 10 bases. Looked up from germline, CDR1 is SGHTS and CDR2 is YDEGEE. The CDR3 has 14 amino acids. V trimming: 0 bases; J trimming: 6 bases; junction bases outside the gene matches: 2. CDR3 region: CASSLGQGANGYTF. DNA for the CDR3: TGTGCCAGCAGCTTGGGACAGGGGGCGAATGGCTACACCTTC.

This clonotype was observed many times. This chain connects TRBV6-6 to TRBJ1-2; possible D gene TRBD1, 5 bases. Looked up from germline, CDR1 is MNHNY and CDR2 is SVGAGI (reference sequence). The CDR3 runs 12 residues. Trimming stripped 8 bases from V and 1 base from J, with 8 bases between. The CDR3 reads CASRQRNYGYTF. DNA for the CDR3: TGTGCCAGCCGACAGCGTAACTATGGCTACACCTTC.

This clonotype has a count of ten or more. The chain recombines TRBV6-5 with TRBJ2-7; the D gene is possibly TRBD2 (5 bases). CDR1 MNHEY and CDR2 SVGAGI come from the germline V gene. Trimming removed 4 bases at V and 2 bases at J, with 9 bases between. The CDR3 is made up of 13 amino acids. For the CDR3, the DNA is TGTGCCAGCAGTTCGGGGTCAACCTACGAGCAGTACTTC. Translation: CASSSGSTYEQYF.

This clonotype was picked up many times. The chain recombines TRBV5-4 with TRBJ1-2, with TRBD1 identical over 9 bases. Trimming at V came to 5 bases and at J to 7 bases, leaving 9 bases not matched to a gene. The CDR3 loop spans 14 amino acids. CDR1 and CDR2 from the germline V gene are SGHNT and YYREEE (reference sequence). This chain's CDR3 is CASSPGQGSAGYTF. For the CDR3, the DNA is TGTGCCAGCAGTCCGGGACAGGGATCTGCTGGCTACACCTTC.

This clonotype appeared many times. J is TRBJ2-3 and V is TRBV5-1; 11 positions match TRBD2. The germline gives CDR1 SGHRS, CDR2 YFSETQ. The CDR3 spans 16 residues. V trimming: 5 bases; J trimming: 2 bases; junction bases outside the gene matches: 7. CDR3 loop: CASRKPTSGDTDTQYF. CDR3 DNA sequence: TGCGCCAGCAGAAAACCGACTAGCGGGGACACAGATACGCAGTATTTT.

This clonotype was seen ten or more times. This rearrangement joins TRBV20-1 to TRBJ1-5; the D gene is possibly TRBD1 (5 bases). CDR3 length: 14 amino acids. The germline gives CDR1 DFQATT, CDR2 SNEGSKA (reference sequence). The V end lost 6 bases, the J end lost 2 bases, and 14 bases lay between the germline ends. The CDR3 nucleotides are TGCAGTGCCTTAAGGGGTGGTGGCAATCAGCCCCAGCATTTT. The encoded protein is CSALRGGGNQPQHF.

This clonotype was seen a handful of times. This rearrangement joins TRBV30 to TRBJ1-4; D perhaps matches TRBD1 (5 bases). The CDR3 is made up of 13 amino acids. V was clipped by 2 bases and J by 4 bases, with 8 bases between them. Germline V CDR1 and CDR2: GTSNPN, SVGIG (reference sequence). The CDR3: CAWSQGGNEKLFF. The CDR3 bases are TGTGCCTGGAGTCAGGGAGGTAATGAAAAACTGTTTTTT.

There are a few counts of this clonotype. This chain uses TRBV5-4 with TRBJ2-3; D is unclear. The V gene's germline CDR1 is SGHNT and CDR2 YYREEE (reference sequence). Trimming removed 5 bases at V and 3 bases at J, with 7 bases between. There are 12 residues in the CDR3. The CDR3 loop is CASSFETDTQYF. As DNA, the CDR3 is TGTGCCAGCAGTTTCGAGACAGATACGCAGTATTTT.

This clonotype was counted between two and nine times. This chain uses TRBV7-8 with TRBJ2-2, with D possibly matching TRBD2 (5 bases). The CDR3 covers 17 residues. Germline V gene sequence: CDR1 SGHVS, CDR2 FQNEAQ. V gave up 8 bases and J gave up 2 bases, with 21 bases separating them. As DNA, the CDR3 is TGTGCCAGCCTCTGGGGTAGCGCGAGACTTAACACCGGGGAGCTGTTTTTT. It translates to CASLWGSARLNTGELFF.

This clonotype was observed many times. The chain combines TRBV12-3 or TRBV12-4 with TRBJ2-3; 9 nucleotides agree with TRBD2. V lost 8 bases and J lost 1; bases outside the gene matches: 22. CDR3 length equals 20 residues. In DNA, the CDR3 is TGTGCCAGCTCCTTTCGGAGAGGAACTAGCGGGTCCCTGGGCACAGATACGCAGTATTTT. The encoded protein is CASSFRRGTSGSLGTDTQYF.

This clonotype has at least ten counts. The DNA of the CDR3 is TGCAGTGCTAAAAGCGGGAGCTCCTACAATGAGCAGTTCTTC. Its protein is CSAKSGSSYNEQFF. The chain recombines TRBV20-1 with TRBJ2-1; 8 nucleotides line up with TRBD2. The CDR3 is 14 amino acids. Germline V gene lookup returns CDR1 DFQATT and CDR2 SNEGSKA (reference sequence). The trim removed 4 bases at V and 0 bases at J, leaving 2 bases unmatched.

This clonotype has a count of ten or more. This chain connects TRBV12-3 or TRBV12-4 to TRBJ2-4; 9 bases match TRBD1. The J segment lost 4 bases and the V segment lost 5 bases, leaving 6 bases of the junction unmatched. This CDR3 has 15 residues. CDR3 sequence (DNA): TGTGCCAGCAGTATTGGACAGGGGATAAAAAACATTCAGTACTTC. This encodes CASSIGQGIKNIQYF.

This clonotype was counted many times. The CDR3 sequence: CASSLGDSSYNSPLHF. CDR3 in DNA: TGTGCCAGCAGCTTAGGGGACAGCTCCTATAATTCACCCCTCCACTTT. The genes are TRBV7-8 and TRBJ1-6, with 7 positions matching TRBD1. Losses at the gene ends were 1 base for V and 0 bases for J; bases not matched to a gene: 0. The CDR3 is 16 residues long. Per germline, CDR1 SGHVS and CDR2 FQNEAQ.

This clonotype came up many times. The chain joins TRBV29-1 to TRBJ2-1; TRBD2 aligns across 13 bases. The length of the CDR3 is 17 residues. Germline lookup yields CDR1 SQVTM and CDR2 ANQGSEA. V trimming: 0 bases; J trimming: 8 bases; junction bases outside the gene matches: 10. The CDR3 DNA sequence: TGCAGCGTTGAAGATCCTCTTCGGACTAGCGGGAGCTATGAGCAGTTCTTC. Its translation: CSVEDPLRTSGSYEQFF.

The rearrangement joins TRBV9 to TRBJ2-1; D is ambiguous. Germline CDR1 reads SGDLS; CDR2 reads YYNGEE. V lost 4 bases and J 7 bases, leaving 15 bases between the germline ends. The CDR3 totals 14 residues. CDR3: CASSIRSDENEQFF. Here the CDR3 DNA reads TGTGCCAGCAGCATACGCTCGGACGAAAATGAGCAGTTCTTC.

This clonotype came up many times. The CDR3 sequence is CATSRESNLDTQYF. CDR3 coding DNA: TGTGCCACCAGCAGAGAATCGAATTTAGATACGCAGTATTTT. This sequence joins TRBV15 and TRBJ2-3, with unresolved D. This CDR3 contains 14 residues. Germline lookup yields CDR1 LNHNV and CDR2 YYDKDF (reference sequence). V lost 0 bases, J lost 5 bases, and 9 bases lay in between.

This clonotype was observed at least ten times. V and J are TRBV7-9 and TRBJ2-1; D may be TRBD1 or TRBD2 (7 bases each). The CDR3 covers 13 residues. V shed 4 bases and J shed 12 bases, with 16 bases lying between them. Germline CDR1 and CDR2: SEHNR and FQNEAQ (reference sequence). This chain's CDR3 is CASSSDRSGGQFF. CDR3 bases: TGTGCCAGCAGCTCGGACAGGTCGGGAGGGCAGTTCTTC.